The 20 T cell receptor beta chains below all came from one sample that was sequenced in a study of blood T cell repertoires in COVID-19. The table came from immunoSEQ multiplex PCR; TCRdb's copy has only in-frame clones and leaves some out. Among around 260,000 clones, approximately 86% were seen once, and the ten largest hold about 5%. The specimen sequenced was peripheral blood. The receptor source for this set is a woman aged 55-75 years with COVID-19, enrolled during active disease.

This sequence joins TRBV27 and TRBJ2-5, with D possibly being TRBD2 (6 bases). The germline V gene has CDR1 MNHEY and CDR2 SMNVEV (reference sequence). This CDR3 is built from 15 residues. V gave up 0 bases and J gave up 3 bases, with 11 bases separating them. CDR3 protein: CASSLSGRREETQYF. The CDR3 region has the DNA TGTGCCAGCAGTTTATCGGGCAGGAGGGAAGAGACCCAGTACTTC.

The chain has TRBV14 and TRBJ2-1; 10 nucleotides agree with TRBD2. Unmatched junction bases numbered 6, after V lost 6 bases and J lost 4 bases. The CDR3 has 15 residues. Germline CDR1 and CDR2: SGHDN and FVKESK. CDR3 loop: CASSLSGRQYNEQFF. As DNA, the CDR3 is TGTGCCAGCAGTCTTAGCGGGAGGCAATACAATGAGCAGTTCTTC.

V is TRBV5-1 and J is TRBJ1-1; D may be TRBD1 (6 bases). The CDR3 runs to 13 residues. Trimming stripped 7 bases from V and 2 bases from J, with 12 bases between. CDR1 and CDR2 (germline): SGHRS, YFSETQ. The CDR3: CASSGTSNTEAFF. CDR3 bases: TGCGCCAGCTCTGGGACATCCAACACTGAAGCTTTCTTT.

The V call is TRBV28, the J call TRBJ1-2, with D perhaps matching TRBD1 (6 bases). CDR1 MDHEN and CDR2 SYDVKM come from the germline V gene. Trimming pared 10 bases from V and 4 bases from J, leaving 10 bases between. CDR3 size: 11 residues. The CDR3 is CATRDIYGYTF. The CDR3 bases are TGTGCCACCCGGGACATCTATGGCTACACCTTC.

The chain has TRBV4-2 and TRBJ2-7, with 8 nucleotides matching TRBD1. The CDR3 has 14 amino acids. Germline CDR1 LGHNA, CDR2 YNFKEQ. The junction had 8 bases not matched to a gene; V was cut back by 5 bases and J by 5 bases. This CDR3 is CASSFWTGFDEQYF. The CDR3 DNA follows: TGTGCCAGCAGCTTTTGGACAGGGTTCGACGAGCAGTACTTC.

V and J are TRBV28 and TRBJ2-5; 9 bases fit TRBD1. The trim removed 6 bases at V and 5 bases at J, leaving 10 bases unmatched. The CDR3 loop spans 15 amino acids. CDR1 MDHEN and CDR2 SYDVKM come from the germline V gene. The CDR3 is CASRTYRGLGETQYF. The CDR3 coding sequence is TGTGCCAGCAGGACTTACAGGGGGCTGGGGGAGACCCAGTACTTC. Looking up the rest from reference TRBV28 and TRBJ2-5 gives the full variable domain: DVKVTQSSRYLVKRTGEKVFLECVQDMDHENMFWYRQDPGLGLRLIYFSYDVKMKEKGDIPEGYSVSREKKERFSLILESASTNQTSMYLCASRTYRGLGETQYFGPGTRLLVL.

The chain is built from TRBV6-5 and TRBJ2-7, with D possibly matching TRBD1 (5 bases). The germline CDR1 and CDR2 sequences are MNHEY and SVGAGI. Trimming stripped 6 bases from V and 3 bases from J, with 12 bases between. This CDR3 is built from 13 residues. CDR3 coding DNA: TGTGCCAGCAGAGGGGAAACTGACTACGAGCAGTACTTC. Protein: CASRGETDYEQYF.

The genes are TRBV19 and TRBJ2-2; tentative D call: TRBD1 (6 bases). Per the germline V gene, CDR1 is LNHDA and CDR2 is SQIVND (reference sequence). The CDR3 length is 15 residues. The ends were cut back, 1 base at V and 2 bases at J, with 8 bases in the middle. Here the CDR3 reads CASSIAQGNTGELFF. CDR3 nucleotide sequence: TGTGCCAGTAGTATAGCACAGGGCAACACCGGGGAGCTGTTTTTT.

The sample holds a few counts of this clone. The CDR3 reads CASTSDGTSGSSYNEQFF. CDR3 nucleotide sequence: TGTGCCAGCACCTCAGACGGGACTAGCGGTTCTTCCTACAATGAGCAGTTCTTC. This rearrangement joins TRBV25-1 to TRBJ2-1; 11 nucleotides align to TRBD2. J lost 1 base, V lost 7 bases, and 12 bases had no gene match. Germline assignment: CDR1 MGHDK and CDR2 SYGVNS. CDR3 length: 18 amino acids.

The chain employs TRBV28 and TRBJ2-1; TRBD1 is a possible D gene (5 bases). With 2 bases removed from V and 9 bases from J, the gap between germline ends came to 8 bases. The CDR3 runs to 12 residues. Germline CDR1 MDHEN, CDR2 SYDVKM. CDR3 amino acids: CASSLPRGEQFF. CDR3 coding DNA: TGTGCCAGCAGTTTACCTAGGGGTGAGCAGTTCTTC.

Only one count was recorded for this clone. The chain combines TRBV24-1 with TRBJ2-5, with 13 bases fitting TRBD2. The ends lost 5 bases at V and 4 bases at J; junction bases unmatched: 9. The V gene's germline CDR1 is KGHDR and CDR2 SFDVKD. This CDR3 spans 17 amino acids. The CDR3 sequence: CATSARRLAGGVETQYF. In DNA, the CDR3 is TGTGCCACCAGTGCACGGAGACTAGCGGGAGGAGTAGAGACCCAGTACTTC.

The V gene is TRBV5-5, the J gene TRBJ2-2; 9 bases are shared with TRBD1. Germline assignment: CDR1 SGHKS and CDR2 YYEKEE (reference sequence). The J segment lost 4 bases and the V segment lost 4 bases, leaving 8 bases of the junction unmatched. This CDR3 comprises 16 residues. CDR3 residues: CASSATGQGITGELFF. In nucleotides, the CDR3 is TGTGCCAGCAGCGCCACGGGACAGGGTATCACCGGGGAGCTGTTTTTT. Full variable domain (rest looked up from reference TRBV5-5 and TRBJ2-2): DAGVTQSPTHLIKTRGQQVTLRCSPISGHKSVSWYQQVLGQGPQFIFQYYEKEERGRGNFPDRFSARQFPNYSSELNVNALLLGDSALYLCASSATGQGITGELFFGEGSRLTVL.

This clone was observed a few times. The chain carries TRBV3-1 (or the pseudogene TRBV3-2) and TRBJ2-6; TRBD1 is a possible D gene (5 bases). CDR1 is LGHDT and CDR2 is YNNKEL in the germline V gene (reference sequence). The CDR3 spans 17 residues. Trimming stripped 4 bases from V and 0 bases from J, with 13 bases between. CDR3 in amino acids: CASSPGQLHSGANVLTF. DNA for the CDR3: TGTGCCAGCAGCCCCGGACAACTCCACTCTGGGGCCAACGTCCTGACTTTC.

In DNA, the CDR3 is TGTGCAAGTCGCTTCGGCGGGGGAGTGGGTGCCTACGAGCAGTACTTC. Amino acids: CASRFGGGVGAYEQYF. This chain links TRBV12-2 with TRBJ2-7; the table assigns TRBD2, which was not confirmed against the DNA. TRBV12-2 is deemed a pseudogene. This CDR3 is 16 amino acids long.

The CDR3 nucleotides read TGTGCCAGCAGAGGGGGACCAATAAACACCGGGGAGCTGTTTTTT. Translation gives CASRGGPINTGELFF. This chain joins TRBV6-5 and TRBJ2-2; a weak D match, TRBD1 (6 bases). CDR1 is MNHEY, CDR2 SVGAGI, per germline. This CDR3 contains 15 residues. V was trimmed by 6 bases and J by 2 bases, leaving 13 bases between them.

CDR3 bases: TGTGCCAGCAGCTTAGGGACGGCGGGTACGCAGTATTTT. Translation: CASSLGTAGTQYF. This chain uses TRBV7-2 with TRBJ2-3, with D perhaps matching TRBD2 (5 bases). This CDR3 has 13 amino acids. Trimming took 1 base from V and 8 from J, leaving 10 bases between them. Germline CDR1 and CDR2: SGHTA and FQGNSA. Complete variable domain (other parts from reference TRBV7-2 and TRBJ2-3): GAGVSQSPSNKVTEKGKDVELRCDPISGHTALYWYRQSLGQGLEFLIYFQGNSAPDKSGLPSDRFSAERTGGSVSTLTIQRTQQEDSAVYLCASSLGTAGTQYFGPGTRLTVL.

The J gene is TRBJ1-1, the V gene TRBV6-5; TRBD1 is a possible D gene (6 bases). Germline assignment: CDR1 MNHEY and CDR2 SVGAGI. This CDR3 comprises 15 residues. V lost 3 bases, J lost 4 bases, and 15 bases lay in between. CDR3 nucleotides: TGTGCCAGCAGTTATTTCCAGGGGTTGGGCACTGAAGCTTTCTTT. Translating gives CASSYFQGLGTEAFF.

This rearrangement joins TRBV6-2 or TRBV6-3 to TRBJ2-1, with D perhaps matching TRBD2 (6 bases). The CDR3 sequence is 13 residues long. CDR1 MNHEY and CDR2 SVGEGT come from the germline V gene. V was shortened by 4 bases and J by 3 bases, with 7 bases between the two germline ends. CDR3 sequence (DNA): TGTGCCAGCAGTTTGACTAGCTACAATGAGCAGTTCTTC. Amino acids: CASSLTSYNEQFF.

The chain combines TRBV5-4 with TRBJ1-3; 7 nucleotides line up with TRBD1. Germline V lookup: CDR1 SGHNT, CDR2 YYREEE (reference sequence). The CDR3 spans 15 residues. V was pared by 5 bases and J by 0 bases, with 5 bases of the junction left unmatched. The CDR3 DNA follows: TGTGCCAGCAGTAACCGACAGGGCTCTGGAAACACCATATATTTT. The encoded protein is CASSNRQGSGNTIYF.

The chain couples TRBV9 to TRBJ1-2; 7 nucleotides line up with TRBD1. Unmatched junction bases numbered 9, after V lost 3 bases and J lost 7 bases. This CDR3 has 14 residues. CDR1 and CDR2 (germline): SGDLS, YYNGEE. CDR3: CASSGTGPLSGYTF. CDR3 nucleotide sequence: TGTGCCAGCAGCGGGACAGGTCCATTATCTGGCTACACCTTC.